This T cell receptor beta chain was observed in a study of blood T cell repertoires in COVID-19 (dated by TCRdb to 2019 to 2021). At the level of the whole study: Samples from collaborators originated in the United States, Italy and Spain and spanned both the acute and convalescent phases of COVID-19. The prospective study material was composed of cDNA or gDNA derived from T cells, B-cell-depleted T cells, or PBMCs. Subjects who had been exposed to COVID-19, were actively infected with it, or had recovered from it provided the deeply sampled blood TCRbeta repertoires that made up the dataset. The repertoires were released in a freely available public database intended as a resource for research on the immune response to SARS-CoV-2. The samples were drawn from two sources: the first 160 participants of the ongoing ImmuneRACE study, and about 1,300 subjects contributed by 6 global collaborators. Sample metadata almost always included a de-identified subject ID, COVID-19 status, age in years and sex. Where available, HLA class I and class II types were obtained from metadata supplied by the sample provider rather than from assay-based typing.

A remark on this clone: Its recognized antigen is unknown. No clone much larger than this one lies a single base away; base qualities are absent.

TCRbeta CDR3 regions were amplified from genomic DNA by means of the immunoSEQ Assay, a bias-controlled multiplex PCR. The paper's data handling went like this. Nucleated cell counts per sample were estimated from amplification of reference gene primers within the assay. To quantify the absolute abundance of each unique TCRbeta CDR3 rearrangement, sequence reads were collapsed and filtered. For each sample, productive Simpson clonality was calculated as the square root of Simpson's diversity index across productive rearrangements. TCRdb took this table from immuneACCESS and kept in-frame rearrangements with V and J called. Such tables lack part of the clones; where checked against another copy, unresolved V genes explain under half of the gap, and the rest is unexplained. The D gene and trimming were derived from the DNA, and the V and J assignments and clone size from that table. This sample gives tens of thousands of clones in total; 70% to 90% of them show up just once. The ten biggest clones cover 5.5% to 7.5% of the sample.

The germline V gene (reference sequence) supplies CDR1 LNHDA and CDR2 SQIVND. Inclusive of the bounding cysteine and phenylalanine, the CDR3 is 16 residues long. Of the read, only the CDR3 DNA is kept; its 48 bases are in frame from base 1. V and J are truncated by 4 bases and 3 bases respectively, leaving an intervening sequence of 18 bases. The collaborating institutions used their own protocols to collect whole blood in K2EDTA tubes. For TCRbeta analysis, collaborators shipped samples as frozen whole blood, isolated PBMCs, or DNA extracted from either of those sample types. On the study overall, not on this receptor specifically: The amount of clinical and demographic metadata varied by source and participant and was provided uncurated.

The receptor comes from a woman older than 75 with acute or convalescent COVID-19. Sequencing used peripheral blood. The rearrangement combines TRBV19 with TRBJ1-1; a confident D gene designation cannot be given. The nucleotides are TGTGCCAGTAGTACGGTAATCATGCTCGAGTACACTGAAGCTTTCTTT. Translated, this gives CASSTVIMLEYTEAFF.